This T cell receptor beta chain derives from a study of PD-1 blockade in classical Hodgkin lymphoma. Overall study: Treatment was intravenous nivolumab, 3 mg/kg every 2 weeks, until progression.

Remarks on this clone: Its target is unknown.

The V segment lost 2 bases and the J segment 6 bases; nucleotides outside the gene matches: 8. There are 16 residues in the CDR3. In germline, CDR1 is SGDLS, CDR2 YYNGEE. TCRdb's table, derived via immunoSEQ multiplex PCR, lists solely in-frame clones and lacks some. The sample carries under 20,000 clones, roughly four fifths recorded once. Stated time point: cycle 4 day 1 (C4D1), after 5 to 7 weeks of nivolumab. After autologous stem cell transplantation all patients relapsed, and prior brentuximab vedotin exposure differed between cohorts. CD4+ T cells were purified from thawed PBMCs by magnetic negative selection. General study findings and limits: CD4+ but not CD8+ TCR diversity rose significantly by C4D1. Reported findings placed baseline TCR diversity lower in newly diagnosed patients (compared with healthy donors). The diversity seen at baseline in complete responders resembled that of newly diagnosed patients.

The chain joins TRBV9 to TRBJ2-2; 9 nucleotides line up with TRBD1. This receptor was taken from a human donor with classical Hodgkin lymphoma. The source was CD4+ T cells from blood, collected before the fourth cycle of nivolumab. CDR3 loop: CASSVSDRGWAGELFF. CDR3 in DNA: TGTGCCAGCAGCGTTTCCGACAGGGGGTGGGCCGGGGAGCTGTTTTTT.